This T cell receptor beta chain emerged from a study of blood T cell repertoires in COVID-19. Study-level information: Acute and convalescent COVID-19 samples came from the United States, Italy and Spain. Sources were T cells, B-cell-depleted T cells, or PBMCs; the material itself was cDNA or gDNA.

The CDR3 is made up of 15 amino acids. Methods used by the authors: Amplification from reference gene primers served as the basis for estimated nucleated cell counts. Generated by immunoSEQ multiplex PCR, the TCRdb table keeps only in-frame clones and is missing some. The DNA gave D and trimming, while V, J and clone size come from that table. The data hold under 100,000 clones, with around 90% observed a single time. The J gene is TRBJ1-1, the V gene TRBV21-1; the table's D gene call, TRBD1, was not cross checked with the DNA. TRBV21-1 is a known pseudogene. The clonotype was recovered from a man in his fifties with active COVID-19. Sequenced sample: peripheral blood. CDR3 residues: CASSITTGFIAEAFF. The CDR3 nucleotides read TGTGCCAGCAGCATTACTACAGGGTTTATAGCTGAAGCTTTCTTT.